A selection of T cell receptor beta chains follows, all from one sample in a study of blood T cell repertoires in COVID-19. Sequencing used immunoSEQ multiplex PCR; TCRdb keeps in-frame clones, though not all of them. The sample includes around 150,000 clones, around 85% of them seen just once. Sequenced input: peripheral blood. The receptors here all came from a man aged 55 to 69 with active or convalescent COVID-19. Both conserved end residues are trimmed from each CDR3.

CDR3aa	v_gene
ASMISGGLQETQY	TRBV6-5
ASSFRTSGEDTQY	TRBV5-1
ASSSPPLAGLSVGETQY	TRBV7-9
ASRTRGGQETQY	TRBV13
ASSPPGTGATYEQY	TRBV18
ASGPTGGTTYSNQPQH	TRBV28
ASSPGDRKDYGYT	TRBV5-1
ASSSWEGKGGEAF	TRBV7-2
ASSLGPSQETQY	TRBV7-2
ASSVAPTGLYEQY	TRBV9
ASSFRGGNTIY	TRBV5-4
ASSPEGSGNTIY	TRBV3-1/TRBV3-2
ASSVGVQGETQY	TRBV9
ASSFRGTHGYT	TRBV12-3/TRBV12-4
ASSLDRWGGEQF	TRBV5-1
ASSLSPLAGGYNEQF	TRBV5-1
ASSHTAETDEQY	TRBV4-1
ASSLGGTRRPSTDTQY	TRBV11-3
ASSERQTGISEQY	TRBV6-1
ASSPSGSTNEKLF	TRBV18
ASSVEGRGDQF	TRBV9
ASLPRLGNQPQH	TRBV6-5
ASSPGLAGQETQY	TRBV5-4
ASGTSSYNEQF	TRBV9
ASSEIAGGYISYEQY	TRBV5-1
ASSYSSGINTEAF	TRBV6-5
ASSIDARGTNYGYT	TRBV19
ASTGTGENYGYT	TRBV19
ASSVGAGPTDTQY	TRBV9
ASSTWGRTNNQPQH	TRBV5-6
ASSYSTTSGSETQY	TRBV6-6
ASSEGWRDTEAF	TRBV6-1
ASSDTGLAGAKSSYEQY	TRBV19
ASSQSGRAVTGELF	TRBV27
ASSLEISGGWETQY	TRBV7-2
ASSLPPAQGKQF	TRBV5-8
ASSQDYQGEAF	TRBV3-1/TRBV3-2
ASSVRDKNTEAF	TRBV9
ASSIRSVDKRGGELF	TRBV19
ASSQVKQGVGETQY	TRBV4-2
ASSPLGLEIQY	TRBV3-1/TRBV3-2
ATQPGQGSYGYT	TRBV2
ASSASTGELF	TRBV5-6
ASRSGLAGGDTQY	TRBV25-1
ASSATSYTGELF	TRBV2
ASRPTGNTGELF	TRBV4-2
ASSERSREDYNEQF	TRBV2
ASSLEWTSQETQY	TRBV5-1
ASSGGGRVPYEQY	TRBV6-4